This record looks at one TCR beta chain sequence and its context. The antigen is not known. The CD4+ fraction was divided into a CD45RA+ naive subset and a CD45RA-negative memory subset. Trimming cost V 3 bases and J 1 base; bases outside gene matches: 4. The CDR3 totals 15 residues. Germline lookup yields CDR1 SGHRS and CDR2 YFSETQ. Method: immunoSEQ multiplex PCR; TCRdb's copy keeps in-frame clones and lacks some. The sample has 650,000 to 750,000 clones, about two thirds seen once. The sample is drawn from a study of shared clonotypes between healthy human individuals. At the level of the study: Aged 18 to 49, the donors were a couple of women and three men. Overall study findings and caveats: Naive subsets generally exceeded memory subsets in estimated richness.

Material: memory CD4+ T cells sorted from blood. Subset of the sample: CD45RA-negative fraction. V usage is TRBV5-1 and J usage is TRBJ2-5; TRBD1 matches at 9 bases. The sequence derives from a woman younger than 45 in good health. The CDR3 loop reads CASSSTGGIQETQYF. In nucleotides, the CDR3 is TGCGCCAGCAGCTCGACAGGGGGAATCCAAGAGACCCAGTACTTC.